This TCR beta chain was sequenced during a study of blood T cell repertoires in COVID-19. Across the whole study: Sites in the United States, Italy and Spain provided acute and convalescent COVID-19 samples. Sources were T cells, B-cell-depleted T cells, or PBMCs; the material itself was cDNA or gDNA.

The V gene end was trimmed by 1 base and the J gene end by 2 bases; junction bases not matched to a gene: 0. The CDR3 extends over 15 amino acids. Germline CDR1 is GTSNPN and CDR2 is SVGIG (reference sequence). Per the original data handling: Amplification of reference gene primers was used by the study to estimate nucleated cell counts. Assay: immunoSEQ multiplex PCR; the TCRdb copy retains only in-frame clones and omits some. V, J and clone size are taken as reported in that table, and D and trimming were inferred from the DNA itself. Among 100,000 to 150,000 clones listed, approximately 80% were seen once.

The TCR comes from a middle-aged man with active or convalescent COVID-19. Sequenced: peripheral blood. This chain uses TRBV30 with TRBJ2-6; 9 bases match TRBD1. The CDR3 DNA reads TGTGCCTGGAGTGGGACAGGGGCTGGGGCCAACGTCCTGACTTTC. It specifies CAWSGTGAGANVLTF.